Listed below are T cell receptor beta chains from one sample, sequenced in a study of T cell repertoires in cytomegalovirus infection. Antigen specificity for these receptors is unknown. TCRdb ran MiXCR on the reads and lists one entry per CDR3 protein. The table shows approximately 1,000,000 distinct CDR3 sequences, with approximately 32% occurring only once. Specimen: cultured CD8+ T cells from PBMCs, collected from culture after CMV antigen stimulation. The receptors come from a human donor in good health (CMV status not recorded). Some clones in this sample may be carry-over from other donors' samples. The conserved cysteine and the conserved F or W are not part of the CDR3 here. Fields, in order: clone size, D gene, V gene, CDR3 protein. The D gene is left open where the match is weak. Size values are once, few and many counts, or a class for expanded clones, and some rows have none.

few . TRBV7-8 ASSLGPGGEQF
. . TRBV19 ASSTADHQPQH
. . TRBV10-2 ASSESGDEQY
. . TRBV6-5 ASSYWDTGELF
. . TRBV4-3 ASSQGIGRQETQY
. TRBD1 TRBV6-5 ASSYSKTGATEAF
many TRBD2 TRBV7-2 ALLLAGGSDEQF
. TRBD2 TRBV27 ASSLSSGGLGDTQY
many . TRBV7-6 ASSFRGQGEKLF
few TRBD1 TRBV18 ASSTRDRASSYEQY
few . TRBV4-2 ASSQAWADTQY
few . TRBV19 ASSMSGGGNQPQH
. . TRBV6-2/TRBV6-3 ASSYSDNRGEQF
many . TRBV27 ASRQGGPRQF
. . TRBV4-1 ASSQQGEAF
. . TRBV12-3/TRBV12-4 ASSPSTNRNEQL
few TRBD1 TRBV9 ASSVTRSLGQESYGYT
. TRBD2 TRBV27 ASRAGVLTDTQY
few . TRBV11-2 ASSLWSVSSYNEQF
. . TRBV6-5 ASSYGVSLTGELF
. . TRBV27 ASSLSGEQETQY
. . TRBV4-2 ASSQEVAGTDTQY
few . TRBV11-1 ASSHDFQPEQF
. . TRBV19 ASSPWGLEETQY
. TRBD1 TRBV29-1 SVQGANTEAF
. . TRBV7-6 ASSRFGGPLEEQY
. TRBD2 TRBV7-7 ASSLRTSGGAGWTDTQY
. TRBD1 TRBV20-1 SAQVPGQGAYNEQF
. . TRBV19 ASKNLGDTQY
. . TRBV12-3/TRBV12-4 ASATGTSFYEQY
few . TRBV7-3 ASSEPPDTQY
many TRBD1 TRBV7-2 ASSSRGTGQNTGELF
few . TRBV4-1 ASSPKKPAPYNSPLH
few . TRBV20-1 SARISGVSGEQY
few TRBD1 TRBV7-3 ASSETGRGIYGYT
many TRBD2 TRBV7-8 ASSLVASGGAGTGELF
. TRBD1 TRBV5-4 ASRGDRETSGETQY
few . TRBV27 ASSPIGEPQH
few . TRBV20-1 SAREGYT
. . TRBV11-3 ASSLDLGPWETQY
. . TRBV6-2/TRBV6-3 ANSFTAEAF